This T cell receptor beta chain appears in the sequencing data of a study of shared clonotypes between healthy human individuals. Study observations and caveats: The naive CD4 repertoires of several donors were compared, and around 5% of clonotypes were shared. Despite large depth, sorted-subset datasets appeared incompletely sequenced.

Researchers ran the assay at a deep level. Sequencing was performed with immunoSEQ multiplex PCR; in TCRdb, only in-frame clones are kept and a portion is missing. The data contain millions of clones, approximately 92% of them singletons. This clone was seen once. Its antigen is not identified. Specimen: naive CD4+ T cells sorted from blood. Subset defined: CD45RA+ positively selected. This TCR came from a man younger than 35 in good health.

For the CDR3, the DNA is TGTGCCAGCAGCTCTATAAGGGAGGGTTGGACCGGGGAGCTGTTTTTT. This codes for CASSSIREGWTGELFF. The genes are TRBV11-2 and TRBJ2-2; 7 bases agree with TRBD2. Germline V lookup: CDR1 SGHAT, CDR2 FQNNGV. The CDR3 is 16 amino acids. V was clipped by 4 bases and J by 5 bases; unmatched bases: 10.